This T cell receptor (beta chain) was found in a study of beta chain features in type 1 diabetes (dated by TCRdb to 2016 to 2018). About the full investigation: Mean age, gender distribution, total cell number and subset yield did not differ between patients and healthy donors. A total of roughly 99 million sorted cells were examined across all samples, and the number of cells per subset was strongly correlated with RNA yield. The study compared the TCRB repertoires of sorted circulating CD4+ T cell subsets in recently diagnosed type 1 diabetes patients with those in matched healthy donors. Regulatory and stem cell-like memory subsets were obtained from only 8 patients and about 8 healthy donors, while naive and central memory subsets were obtained from all 30 or so donors.

The High Capacity cDNA Reverse Transcription Kit was used to reverse transcribe all of the isolated RNA, meaning that expressed TCRB transcripts were what got sequenced. Deep immunoSEQ sequencing was performed on naive, central memory and regulatory T cell samples, with an average of approximately 3.9 million total reads per sample. Sorted cells were lysed in RLT buffer, and RNA was extracted using DNase-treated RNeasy Micro or Mini kits according to cell number. To prevent cross-contamination, each cell subset was processed individually, whereas patient and healthy donor samples were processed jointly. TCRB sequences were amplified from cDNA with the immunoSEQ multiplex PCR, producing 87-bp fragments spanning the CDR3 region. Sequencing of the amplicons was done on the Illumina HiSeq platform. The source study handled its data this way. Synthetic template baselines were used to correct PCR bias computationally, reads within Hamming distance 2 were collapsed together, and singletons that could not be merged were discarded. Reads were aligned against IMGT so that V, D and J genes, CDR3 length and insertions or deletions at six rearrangement sites could be assigned. Within each subset, clonotype counts were normalized to sorted cell number, and only after that were true diversity and Gini coefficients computed with the tcR R package. The overlap coefficient, calculated on TCRB nucleotide sequences, was used to quantify repertoire sharing. As a proxy for the pre-selection repertoire, out-of-frame TCRB sequences from naive cells were analyzed. This is the immuneACCESS table as TCRdb keeps it, with only in-frame sequences that have V and J called. A part of the clones is gone; compared with another copy, unresolved V genes explain less than half, and the rest is unexplained. The V and J calls and clone size are taken from that table; D and trimming were inferred from the DNA. The sample has about 260,000 clones on record, around 68% of them singletons. The top ten clones comprise almost 0.055% of the sample.

This clone showed up just a few times. Its cognate antigen has yet to be identified. There are no base qualities to consult, and no much larger clone falls within one base. Each donor gave one peripheral blood draw, averaging around 0.11 L, which was collected into heparinised tubes. Naive, central memory, regulatory and stem cell-like memory CD4+ T cells were sorted on a BD FACSAria II using a panel including CD45RO, CCR7, CD25, CD127, CD95 and CD27. A purity above 95% was achieved for all sorted populations. PBMCs were isolated right away by Lymphoprep density gradient centrifugation and were stained directly, without culture. So that batch effects would be minimized, each experiment stained and sorted samples in pairs, pairing one healthy donor with one patient. The germline V gene (reference sequence) sets CDR1 to LNHNV and CDR2 to YYDKDF. The CDR3 goes from the cysteine to the phenylalanine over 15 residues. Only the CDR3 DNA is retained, 45 bases long and in frame from the first base. Cut back by 3 bases and 2 bases, the V and J ends lie 13 bases apart.

What the research found in general, with its limitations: Shorter templates might have been favored by PCR, but patient and control samples were amplified and corrected together, so both groups would have been affected equally by any skew. Type 1 diabetes patients showed a moderate but significant shortening of TCRB CDR3 length in all four CD4+ subsets. Because small numbers of individuals were included in the HLA sub-analyses, any influence of HLA type on TCRB rearrangement was left unresolved. Because cDNA was sequenced instead of genomic DNA, activated cells with high expression could be over-represented, although the groups did not differ in activation or CD3 levels. Naive, central memory and regulatory TCRB repertoires appeared to be more alike among patients than among healthy donors. At VDJ recombination sites, type 1 diabetes patients had fewer insertions and more deleted nucleotides, which implies abnormalities in thymic rearrangement.

Recombination joined TRBV15 with TRBJ2-5; tentative D gene TRBD1, with 7 bases matching. The receptor was derived from a man under 40 in good health. Material: naive CD4+ T cells from blood. What the cell subset or site label conveys for this sample: true naive CD4+ T cells. The DNA sequence follows: TGTGCCACCAGCAGGGGAGGACAGGCACAAGAGACCCAGTACTTC. This encodes CATSRGGQAQETQYF.